What follows describes a single T cell receptor (beta chain). Its antigen remains unidentified. These data belong to a study of T cells in Graves' hyperthyroidism and ophthalmopathy. Diagnostic decisions used clinical symptoms, serum thyroxine and TRAb, thyroid ultrasound and orbital computed tomography. General study points: Blood also contained most expanded thyroid clonotypes above 0.001.

RNA transcripts gave rise to amplified TCR beta CDR3 regions. HTBI primers were used for first-round RT-PCR of the TCR CDR3. MiXCR, applied by TCRdb to the multiplex PCR reads, yields one record per CDR3 protein. In the table there are around 400,000 distinct CDR3 sequences, approximately 16% of which are singletons. This clonotype was obtained from a woman aged 55-75 years with Graves' ophthalmopathy. What was sequenced was blood.

The CDR3 bases are TGTGCCAGCAGGGGGGGGGCGGGAGGAGACAATGAGCAGTTCTTC. It encodes CASRGGAGGDNEQFF. V is TRBV2 and J is TRBJ2-1; 8 bases are a match to TRBD2. Losses at the gene ends were 6 bases for V and 5 bases for J; bases not matched to a gene: 9. The CDR3 is 15 residues long. Per the germline V gene, CDR1 is SNHLY and CDR2 is FYNNEI.